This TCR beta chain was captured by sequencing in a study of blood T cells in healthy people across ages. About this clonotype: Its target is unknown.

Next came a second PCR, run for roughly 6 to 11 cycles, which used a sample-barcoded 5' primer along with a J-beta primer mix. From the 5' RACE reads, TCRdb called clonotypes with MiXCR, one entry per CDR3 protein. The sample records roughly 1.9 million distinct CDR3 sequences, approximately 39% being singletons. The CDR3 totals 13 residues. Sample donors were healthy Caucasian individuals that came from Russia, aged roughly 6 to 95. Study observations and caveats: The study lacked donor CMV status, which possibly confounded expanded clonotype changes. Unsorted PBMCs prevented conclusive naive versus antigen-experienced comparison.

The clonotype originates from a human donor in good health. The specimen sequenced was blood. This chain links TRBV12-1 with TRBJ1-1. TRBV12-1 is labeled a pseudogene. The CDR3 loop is CASSFGDATEAFF. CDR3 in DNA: TGTGCCAGCAGCTTTGGGGATGCCACTGAAGCTTTCTTT.